The clone carrying this T cell receptor beta chain was observed a handful of times. What it binds is unknown. Any patient presenting with uncontrolled infection, other autoimmune disease, pregnancy or lactation was left out. This sample was taken from a study of T cells in Graves' hyperthyroidism and ophthalmopathy. General study findings and limits: Ophthalmopathy stood apart from stable hyperthyroidism in a 13 V-J model. Most thyroid clonotypes with frequency above 0.001 were detected in blood. With a median lead of approximately 6 months before onset, the model predicted ophthalmopathy.

V was trimmed by 5 bases and J by 4 bases, leaving 17 bases between them. The CDR3 is made up of 15 amino acids. The germline gives CDR1 MDHEN, CDR2 SYDVKM. What was amplified from RNA transcripts were TCR beta CDR3 regions. The primer set for the first-round RT-PCR of the TCR CDR3 was HTBI. TCRdb redid the calling of the multiplex PCR reads with MiXCR, one entry per CDR3 protein. Of 480,000 or so distinct CDR3 sequences in the sample, about 45% are singletons; the top ten hold about 45%. Input material: peripheral blood or thyroid tissue (not recorded which). The chain couples TRBV28 to TRBJ1-1, with a tentative D call TRBD1 (5 bases). The origin of this receptor is an adult woman with Graves' disease, either hyperthyroidism or ophthalmopathy (not recorded which). The CDR3 here is CASSPWARRGTEAFF. The CDR3 DNA reads as TGTGCCAGCAGTCCTTGGGCCAGAAGGGGCACTGAAGCTTTCTTT.